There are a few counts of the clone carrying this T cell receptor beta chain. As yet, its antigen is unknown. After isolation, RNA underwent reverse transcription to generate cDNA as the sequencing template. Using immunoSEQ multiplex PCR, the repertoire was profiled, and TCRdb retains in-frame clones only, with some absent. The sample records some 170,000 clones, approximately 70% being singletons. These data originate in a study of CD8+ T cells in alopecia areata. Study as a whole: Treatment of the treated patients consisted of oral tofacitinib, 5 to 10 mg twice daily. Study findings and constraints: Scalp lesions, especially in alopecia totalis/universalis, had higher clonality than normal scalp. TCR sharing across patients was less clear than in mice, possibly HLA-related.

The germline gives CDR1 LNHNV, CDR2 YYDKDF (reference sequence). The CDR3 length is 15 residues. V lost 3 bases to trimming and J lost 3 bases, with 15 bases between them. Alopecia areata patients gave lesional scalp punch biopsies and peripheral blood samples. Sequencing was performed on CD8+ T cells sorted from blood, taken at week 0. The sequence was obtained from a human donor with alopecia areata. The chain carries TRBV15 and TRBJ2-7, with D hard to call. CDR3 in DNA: TGTGCCACCAGCAGCCCCTCGGACGGAAACTACGAGCAGTACTTC. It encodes CATSSPSDGNYEQYF.